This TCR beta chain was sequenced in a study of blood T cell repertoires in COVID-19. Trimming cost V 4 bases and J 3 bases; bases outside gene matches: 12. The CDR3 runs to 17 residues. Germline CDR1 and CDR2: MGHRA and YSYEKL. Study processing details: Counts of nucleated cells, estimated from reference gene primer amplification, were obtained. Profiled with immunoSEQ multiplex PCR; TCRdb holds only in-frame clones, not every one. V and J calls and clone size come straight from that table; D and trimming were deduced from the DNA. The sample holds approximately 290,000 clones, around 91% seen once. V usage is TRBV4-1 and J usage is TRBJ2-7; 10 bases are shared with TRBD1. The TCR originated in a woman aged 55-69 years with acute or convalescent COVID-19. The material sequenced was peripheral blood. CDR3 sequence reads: CASSPVLLRDRGYEQYF. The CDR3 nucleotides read TGCGCCAGCAGCCCCGTCCTTCTCCGGGACAGGGGCTACGAGCAGTACTTC.